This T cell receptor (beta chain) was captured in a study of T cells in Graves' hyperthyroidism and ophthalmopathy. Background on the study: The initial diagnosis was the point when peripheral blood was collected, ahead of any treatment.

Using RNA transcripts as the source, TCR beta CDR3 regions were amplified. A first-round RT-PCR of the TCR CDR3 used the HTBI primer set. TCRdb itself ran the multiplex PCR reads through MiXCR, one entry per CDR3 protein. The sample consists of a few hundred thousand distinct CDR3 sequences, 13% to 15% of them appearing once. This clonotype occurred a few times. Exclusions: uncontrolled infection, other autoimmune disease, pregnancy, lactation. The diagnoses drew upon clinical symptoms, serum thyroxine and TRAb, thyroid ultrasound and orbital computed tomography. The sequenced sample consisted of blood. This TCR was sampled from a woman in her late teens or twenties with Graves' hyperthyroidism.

DNA for the CDR3: TGTGCCAGCAGCGCCTCCGGGACAAACGGAAACACCATATATTTT. Amino acids: CASSASGTNGNTIYF. This chain joins TRBV9 and TRBJ1-3; weak D call: TRBD1 (6 bases). The germline V and J ends were trimmed by 3 bases and 4 bases, with 14 bases remaining between them. The CDR3 is made up of 15 amino acids. Per germline, CDR1 SGDLS and CDR2 YYNGEE.